Described below is a single T cell receptor (beta chain) sequence and its context. Its specificity is not known. The data derive from a study of cytomegalovirus exposure and HLA in healthy donors. Overall study results and limits: Most TCR sequences showed up rarely, but some public TCRs showed up in many donors. A few of the chains that were CMV-associated were confirmed in vitro to be specific for CMV antigens. Researchers catalogued 164 TCR beta chains as cytomegalovirus-associated. Later work associated fewer than 20,000 TCR beta sequences with HLA alleles at 0.05 false discovery rate.

The CDR3 is 14 residues long. V dropped 3 bases and J dropped 3 bases, with 12 bases sitting between them. Per germline, CDR1 SEHNR and CDR2 FQNEAQ (reference sequence). Amplification used 60 Vbeta primers and 13 Jbeta primers. TCRdb keeps only in-frame clones here, not all; method: immunoSEQ multiplex PCR. The table shows fewer than 200,000 clones, with roughly 70% occurring only once. The clonotype was recovered from a woman aged 18 to 35 in good health and CMV-seropositive. Sequenced input: PBMCs. The J gene is TRBJ2-7, the V gene TRBV7-9, with a tentative D call TRBD1 (6 bases). The CDR3 DNA sequence: TGTGCCAGCAGCTTGCGGACAGCCAACTACGAGCAGTACTTC. Protein sequence: CASSLRTANYEQYF.